The rows below give T cell receptor beta chains drawn from one sample of a study of regulatory T cells in long-lasting Graves disease. TCRdb redid the calling of the multiplex PCR reads with MiXCR, one entry per CDR3 protein. Of around 450,000 distinct CDR3 sequences listed, approximately 16% are singletons. The same data also contributed to another study, on T cells in Graves' hyperthyroidism and ophthalmopathy.

Specimen: peripheral blood mononuclear cells (PBMCs), collected at new diagnosis, from a patient treated with antithyroid drugs. Every receptor here comes from a woman in her forties with Graves disease. CDR3s include the opening cysteine and the closing phenylalanine or tryptophan. A D gene is named only where the DNA matches it firmly. Clone size is given for some rows only: seen once, a few or many times, or a class if the clone is expanded.

TRBJ2-7	NA	many	TRBV6-1	CASSDRGAASYEQYF	TGTGCCAGCAGTGACCGAGGAGCGGCGTCCTACGAGCAGTACTTC
TRBJ2-5	NA	NA	TRBV2	CASSGGTGSQETQYF	TGTGCCAGCAGTGGGGGAACGGGGAGCCAAGAGACCCAGTACTTC
TRBJ1-3	NA	NA	TRBV5-1	CASSPTSTLISGNTIYF	TGCGCCAGCAGCCCTACGAGCACCTTGATCTCTGGAAACACCATATATTTT
TRBJ2-1	TRBD2	few	TRBV29-1	CSYRRGGLYNEQFF	TGCAGCTACCGACGGGGGGGTCTGTACAATGAGCAGTTCTTC
TRBJ2-5	NA	NA	TRBV4-1	CASSHSDGGETQYF	TGCGCCAGCAGCCACAGTGATGGGGGAGAGACCCAGTACTTC
TRBJ2-1	TRBD2	few	TRBV19	CASSIGVAGGRGSYNEQFF	TGTGCCAGTAGTATAGGGGTAGCGGGAGGGAGGGGCTCCTACAATGAGCAGTTCTTC
TRBJ2-7	TRBD2	many	TRBV12-3/TRBV12-4	CASSNLLAGGPYEQYF	TGTGCCAGCAGCAACCTTCTGGCGGGAGGGCCGTACGAGCAGTACTTC
TRBJ2-7	TRBD1	NA	TRBV18	CASSPPGTGSYEQYF	TGTGCCAGCTCACCACCGGGGACAGGGTCCTACGAGCAGTACTTC
TRBJ1-2	NA	few	TRBV28	CASFVGSWKMGDGYTF	TGTGCCAGCTTTGTTGGATCTTGGAAAATGGGAGATGGCTACACCTTC
TRBJ1-6	TRBD1	many	TRBV7-2	CASSSGQVSPLHF	TGTGCCAGCAGCTCGGGACAGGTCTCACCCCTCCACTTT
TRBJ1-1	TRBD1	NA	TRBV29-1	CSVVIGTGGTEAFF	TGCAGCGTGGTAATAGGGACAGGTGGTACTGAAGCTTTCTTT
TRBJ1-1	NA	few	TRBV5-4	CASSLVQGSFTEAFF	TGTGCCAGCAGCTTGGTACAGGGTTCCTTCACTGAAGCTTTCTTT
TRBJ2-6	NA	few	TRBV19	CATSPDSLPGANVLTF	TGTGCCACCAGCCCCGACAGTTTACCTGGGGCCAACGTCCTGACTTTC
TRBJ2-3	NA	few	TRBV29-1	CSLLGGDTDTQYF	TGCAGCCTTTTGGGGGGCGACACAGATACGCAGTATTTT
TRBJ2-1	NA	many	TRBV2	CASLRDAETYNEQFF	TGTGCCAGCTTGCGTGACGCAGAGACCTACAATGAGCAGTTCTTC
TRBJ1-2	NA	many	TRBV6-9	CASSYPPDRGYTF	TGTGCCAGCAGTTACCCCCCCGACAGGGGCTACACCTTC
TRBJ2-7	NA	NA	TRBV19	CASSILGQEQYF	TGTGCCAGTAGTATACTAGGACAGGAGCAGTACTTC
TRBJ1-1	TRBD1	NA	TRBV3-1	CASSDTTKTGGTEAFF	TGTGCCAGCAGCGACACTACCAAGACAGGGGGCACTGAAGCTTTCTTT
TRBJ2-3	NA	many	TRBV29-1	CSVIGSGVSGTRTDTQYF	TGCAGCGTCATCGGGTCAGGGGTTTCGGGTACCCGCACAGATACGCAGTATTTT
TRBJ1-2	TRBD1	few	TRBV28	CASTTPAGGNYGYTF	TGTGCCAGCACCACCCCCGCAGGGGGAAACTATGGCTACACCTTC
TRBJ2-5	NA	NA	TRBV20-1	CSARDRGGETQYF	TGCAGTGCTAGAGATCGAGGTGGAGAGACCCAGTACTTC
TRBJ2-7	NA	many	TRBV2	CASSETHLYEQYF	TGTGCCAGCAGTGAAACCCATCTGTACGAGCAGTACTTC
TRBJ2-7	NA	few	TRBV5-1	CASSLGTEGDEQYF	TGCGCCAGCAGCCTCGGGACGGAAGGGGACGAGCAGTACTTC
TRBJ1-5	NA	NA	TRBV18	CASSPVDSLTGQPQHF	TGTGCCAGCTCACCGGTGGACTCTCTAACTGGACAGCCCCAGCATTTT
TRBJ1-1	TRBD1	few	TRBV4-1	CASSPRDRTFEAFF	TGCGCCAGCAGCCCACGGGACAGAACATTTGAAGCTTTCTTT
TRBJ2-5	NA	many	TRBV28	CASTLRGRQTQYF	TGTGCCAGCACCCTGCGGGGGCGGCAGACCCAGTACTTC
TRBJ2-7	TRBD2	NA	TRBV27	CASQPGGSSYEQYF	TGTGCCAGCCAGCCCGGGGGGAGCTCCTACGAGCAGTACTTC
TRBJ1-2	NA	few	TRBV5-1	CASSLEAGIGGYTF	TGCGCCAGCAGCTTGGAGGCCGGGATTGGTGGCTACACCTTC
TRBJ1-4	NA	NA	TRBV4-2	CASSQDYGGVDTQLFF	TGTGCCAGCAGCCAAGATTATGGAGGGGTTGATACTCAACTGTTTTTT
TRBJ2-2	NA	few	TRBV29-1	CSVDAANTGELFF	TGCAGCGTTGATGCGGCGAACACCGGGGAGCTGTTTTTT
TRBJ1-2	NA	many	TRBV12-3/TRBV12-4	CASSPSRGNYGYTF	TGTGCCAGCAGTCCCTCCAGGGGAAACTATGGCTACACCTTC
TRBJ2-1	TRBD2	few	TRBV11-2	CASSLGTSAGNEQFF	TGTGCCAGCAGCTTAGGGACTAGCGCTGGCAATGAGCAGTTCTTC
TRBJ2-1	NA	many	TRBV2	CASRGLGPNEQFF	TGTGCCAGCAGGGGTCTAGGTCCCAATGAGCAGTTCTTC
TRBJ2-1	NA	NA	TRBV5-1	CASSSTGTFGHEQFF	TGCGCCAGCAGCAGTACCGGGACCTTCGGCCATGAGCAGTTCTTC
TRBJ1-4	NA	many	TRBV3-1	CASSQGGVFNEKLFF	TGTGCCAGCAGCCAAGGCGGGGTATTTAATGAAAAACTGTTTTTT
TRBJ2-5	NA	many	TRBV24-1	CATSDGGTSQETQYF	TGTGCCACCAGTGACGGAGGGACCAGCCAAGAGACCCAGTACTTC
TRBJ2-1	TRBD2	few	TRBV19	CASSWDTSGRAYNEQFF	TGTGCCAGTAGTTGGGATACTAGCGGGAGGGCCTACAATGAGCAGTTCTTC
TRBJ2-3	NA	many	TRBV15	CATRTGPDTQYF	TGTGCCACCAGAACCGGACCCGATACGCAGTATTTT